This T cell receptor beta chain comes out of a study of blood T cells in healthy people across ages. Broader study findings: Compared with aged donors, long-lived donors showed fewer expanded clones, suggesting selection.

About this clonotype: What it binds is not known.

A second PCR, run for about 7 to 11 cycles, used a sample-barcoded 5' primer plus a J-beta primer mix. One entry per CDR3 protein results from TCRdb running MiXCR on the 5' RACE reads. The sample has some 1.1 million distinct CDR3 sequences, roughly two fifths seen once; the top ten hold roughly 14%. The CDR3 consists of 17 residues. Germline lookup yields CDR1 DFQATT and CDR2 SNEGSKA (reference sequence). Trimming removed 2 bases at V and 7 bases at J, with 21 bases between. The source material was blood. The chain employs TRBV20-1 and TRBJ1-6; D is undetermined. This receptor was obtained from a man aged 18-30 years in good health. CDR3 DNA: TGCAGTGCTAGAATAGGTGGGCAGGAAAAAGAAAATTCACCCCTCCACTTT. Amino acids: CSARIGGQEKENSPLHF.